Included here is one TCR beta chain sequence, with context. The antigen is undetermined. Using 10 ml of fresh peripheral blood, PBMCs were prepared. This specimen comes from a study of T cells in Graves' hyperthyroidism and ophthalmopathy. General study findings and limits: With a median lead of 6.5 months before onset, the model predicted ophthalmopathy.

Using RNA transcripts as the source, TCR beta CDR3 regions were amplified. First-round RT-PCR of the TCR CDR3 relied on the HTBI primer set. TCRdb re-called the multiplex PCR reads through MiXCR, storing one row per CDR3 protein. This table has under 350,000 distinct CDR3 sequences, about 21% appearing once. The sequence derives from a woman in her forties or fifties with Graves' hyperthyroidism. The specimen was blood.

The CDR3 loop is CASSLGWGAQYF. CDR3 bases: TGTGCCAGCAGCTTAGGGTGGGGGGCGCAGTATTTT. The chain uses TRBV7-2 and TRBJ2-3, with D possibly TRBD2 on 6 matching bases. This CDR3 has 12 residues. Trimming cost V 1 base and J 10 bases, with 9 bases left between them. Germline V lookup: CDR1 SGHTA, CDR2 FQGNSA.